This T cell receptor beta chain was recorded in a study of memory CD4+ T cells and cytomegalovirus serostatus. Across the whole study: Of the healthy Belgian adults, 9 or 10 were CMV seropositive and fewer than 30 seronegative.

Only in-frame clones appear in the TCRdb table, and some are missing; sequencing was by immunoSEQ multiplex PCR. The data show just under 60,000 clones, approximately 78% seen once. Germline loops: CDR1 SEHNR, CDR2 FQNEAQ (reference sequence). Trimming left V 5 bases short and J 2 bases short, with 10 bases between. The CDR3 covers 13 residues. Single viable CD3+CD4+CD8-CD45RO+ cells were sorted as the memory CD4+ T cells. The receptor was isolated from an adult in good health and CMV-seronegative. The J gene is TRBJ2-7, the V gene TRBV7-9; no firm D call. Sequencing used memory CD4+ T cells from blood. The CDR3 reads CASSRLGPYEQYF. The DNA for the CDR3 is TGTGCCAGCAGCCGACTGGGCCCCTACGAGCAGTACTTC.